The clone carrying this T cell receptor beta chain was observed a few times. Antigen: not known. This record belongs to a study of CD8 T cells in ankylosing spondylitis. The study's findings and limits: Characteristic, it appeared, of ankylosing spondylitis blood was a TCR beta motif of fewer than 10 highly homologous variants.

Germline V gene lookup returns CDR1 KGHDR and CDR2 SFDVKD. CDR3 size: 17 residues. V lost 2 bases, J lost 3 bases, and 7 bases stayed unmatched. By quantitative 5'-RACE with molecular barcodes, the TCR beta libraries were made. TCRdb independently ran MiXCR on the 5' RACE reads; one entry per CDR3 protein. The sample contains 670,000 or so distinct CDR3 sequences, around 19% of which appear only once. This sequence originates from a male donor with ankylosing spondylitis. The sample taken for sequencing was blood, either unsorted or a sorted T cell fraction (not recorded which). This rearrangement joins TRBV24-1 to TRBJ2-3; 10 bases map to TRBD2. The CDR3 DNA reads as TGTGCCACCAGTGATTCGGCTAGCGGGAGAAGGACAGATACGCAGTATTTT. Amino acid sequence: CATSDSASGRRTDTQYF.